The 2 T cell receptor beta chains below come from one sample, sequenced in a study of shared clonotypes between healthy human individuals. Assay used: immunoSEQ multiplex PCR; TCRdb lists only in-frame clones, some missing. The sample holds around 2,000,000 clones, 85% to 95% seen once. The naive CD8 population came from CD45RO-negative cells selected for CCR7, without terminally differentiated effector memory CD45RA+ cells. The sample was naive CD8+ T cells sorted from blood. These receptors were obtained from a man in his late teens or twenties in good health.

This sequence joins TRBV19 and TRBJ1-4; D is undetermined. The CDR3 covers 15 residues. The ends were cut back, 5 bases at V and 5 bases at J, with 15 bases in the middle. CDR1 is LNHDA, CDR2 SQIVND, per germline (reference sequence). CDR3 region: CASSLGLGYNEKLFF. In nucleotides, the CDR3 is TGTGCCAGTAGTCTGGGTTTGGGTTACAATGAAAAACTGTTTTTT.

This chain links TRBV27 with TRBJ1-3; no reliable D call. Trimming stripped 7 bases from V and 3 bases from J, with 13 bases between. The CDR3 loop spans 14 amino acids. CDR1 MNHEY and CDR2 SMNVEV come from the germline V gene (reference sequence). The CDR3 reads CASKEGGFGNTIYF. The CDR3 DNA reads TGTGCCAGCAAAGAAGGAGGTTTTGGAAACACCATATATTTT.